The 27 T cell receptor beta chains given below trace back to one sample, sequenced in a study of tumor and adjacent non-tumor tissue in lung cancer. A modified ARM-PCR protocol with three rounds of nested PCR amplified TCRbeta. TCRdb passed the multiplex PCR reads through MiXCR, listing each CDR3 protein once. The sample holds 89,000 or so distinct CDR3 sequences, 61% seen once. The template was RNA from unsorted bulk tissue. Sequencing was done on a sample of lung tumor tissue. Every receptor here comes from a man aged 65-85 years with non-small cell lung cancer.

This clonotype was picked up many times. V and J are TRBV20-1 and TRBJ2-5; 14 nucleotides align to TRBD2. The CDR3 totals 16 residues. CDR1 and CDR2 from the germline V gene are DFQATT and SNEGSKA (reference sequence). The V segment lost 3 bases and the J segment 7 bases; nucleotides outside the gene matches: 10. The CDR3 coding sequence is TGCAGTGCTAGGGGGACTAGCGGGGGCTTAGGGCTGACCCAGTACTTC. It codes for CSARGTSGGLGLTQYF.

A note on this clonotype: Compared with germline, one end of the junction differs, possibly owing to a read error. CDR3 nucleotide sequence: TGCAGCGTAGCCCACTCTAACAATGGCTACACCTTC. This encodes CSVAHSNNGYTF. The chain is built from TRBV29-1 and TRBJ1-2, with D uncertain. The CDR3 sequence is 12 residues long. Germline V gives CDR1 SQVTM, CDR2 ANQGSEA.

A word on this clonotype: Sequence at one end of the junction differs from germline and may be a read error. The chain has TRBV5-6 and TRBJ1-6; the D gene is possibly TRBD1 (5 bases). The length of the CDR3 is 16 residues. Germline CDR1 SGHDT, CDR2 YYEEEE. The CDR3 sequence is CASSWRDPALNSRLHF. CDR3 sequence (DNA): TGTGCCAGCAGCTGGAGGGACCCAGCTCTGAATTCACGCCTCCACTTT.

This clonotype was seen many times. The CDR3 is CASSQPFHRDTEAFF. Here the CDR3 DNA reads TGCGCCAGCAGCCAGCCGTTTCACAGGGACACTGAAGCTTTCTTT. This chain connects TRBV4-1 to TRBJ1-1, with D possibly TRBD1 on 6 matching bases. Germline V gives CDR1 MGHRA, CDR2 YSYEKL. The CDR3 extends over 15 amino acids. V dropped 3 bases and J dropped 3 bases, with 14 bases sitting between them.

As to this clonotype: The junction departs from the called germline gene at one end, perhaps through a read error. The J gene is TRBJ1-5, the V gene TRBV10-3; D remains unclear. Looked up from germline, CDR1 is ENHRY and CDR2 is SYGVKD. The CDR3 is 14 residues long. This CDR3 is CTISESSGLQPQHF. CDR3 DNA: TGTACCATCAGTGAGTCATCTGGACTCCAGCCCCAGCATTTT.

In regard to this clonotype: One base away lies a much larger clone, so this may be a sequencing read error. V is TRBV12-3 or TRBV12-4 and J is TRBJ2-3, with 10 bases lining up with TRBD1. The DNA end favors TRBJ1-5, so the J call may be wrong. The CDR3 runs 14 residues. The CDR3 bases are TGTGCCAGCAGCGGACAGGGGGTAACAGATACGCAGCATTTT. Amino acid sequence: CASSGQGVTDTQHF.

The genes are TRBV20-1 and TRBJ2-4; 8 bases map to TRBD1. The CDR3 has 13 amino acids. Germline CDR1 DFQATT, CDR2 SNEGSKA (reference sequence). V trimming: 6 bases; J trimming: 13 bases; junction bases outside the gene matches: 14. The CDR3 DNA follows: TGCAGTGCCAAAGGACAGGGTCGCCGTAGGCAGTACTTC. Translated, it gives CSAKGQGRRRQYF.

Turning to this clonotype: The missing conserved phenylalanine or tryptophan at the end of this CDR3 makes a read error likely. This chain joins TRBV11-2 and TRBJ2-5; D is uncertain. Per the germline V gene, CDR1 is SGHAT and CDR2 is FQNNGV. The CDR3 consists of 15 residues. The DNA for the CDR3 is TGTGCCTGCAGCCCCCGTGGTGGGCAGTCAGAGACCCAGTACGTC. It encodes CACSPRGGQSETQYV.

Points on this clonotype: A read error is possible here, since a much larger clone lies one base away. The V call is TRBV28, the J call TRBJ2-1; TRBD2 might be the D (5 bases). Trimming took off 9 bases at V and 7 bases at J, with 19 bases between the two ends. The CDR3 is 14 amino acids. Germline V gene data show CDR1 as MDHEN and CDR2 as SYDVKM. The DNA for the CDR3 is TGTGCCAGTATAGCCCTAGCCTCCGTGAATGAGCAGTTCTTC. Its protein product is CASIALASVNEQFF.

To note about this clonotype: Germline is not matched at one junction end, which may reflect a read error. This chain uses TRBV6-1 with TRBJ1-2, with D perhaps TRBD1 (6 bases). CDR3 length: 14 residues. Germline CDR1 is MNHNS and CDR2 is SASEGT. In nucleotides, the CDR3 is TGTGCCAGAAGTGAATCTAGGACAGCGCCGAGCTACGCCTTC. It yields the protein CARSESRTAPSYAF.

The CDR3 sequence is CSVVGDSRRGTQYF. The CDR3 nucleotides are TGCAGCGTTGTCGGCGACTCTCGAAGGGGGACCCAGTACTTC. The chain is built from TRBV29-1 and TRBJ2-5; TRBD1 might be the D (5 bases). This CDR3 is 14 amino acids long. Trimming took off 4 bases at V and 7 bases at J, with 19 bases between the two ends. Germline V lookup: CDR1 SQVTM, CDR2 ANQGSEA.

This clonotype was seen more than once but under ten times. The V and J genes are TRBV28 and TRBJ2-3; 8 nucleotides match TRBD2. Germline V lookup: CDR1 MDHEN, CDR2 SYDVKM. The CDR3 is 18 residues long. The trim removed 6 bases at V and 0 bases at J, leaving 14 bases unmatched. The CDR3 sequence is CASRAGTSSSSSTDTQYF. In DNA, the CDR3 is TGTGCCAGCAGGGCCGGGACTAGTTCTTCCTCAAGCACAGATACGCAGTATTTT.

This chain links TRBV29-1 with TRBJ2-1; D remains unclear. The CDR3 runs to 14 residues. Looked up from germline, CDR1 is SQVTM and CDR2 is ANQGSEA. The V and J ends lost 5 bases and 8 bases respectively, with 19 bases between them. CDR3 in DNA: TGCAGCGTTCTATCGGGCAATAGGCCCGATGAGCAGTTCTTC. It translates to CSVLSGNRPDEQFF.

The V and J genes are TRBV11-2 and TRBJ2-4, with D perhaps TRBD2 (6 bases). Looked up from germline, CDR1 is SGHAT and CDR2 is FQNNGV. V was shortened by 8 bases and J by 5 bases, with 16 bases between the two germline ends. This CDR3 contains 14 residues. The CDR3 nucleotides read TGTGCCAGCGGCCTGGGACTGGCGGAAAACATTCAGTACTTC. Amino acid sequence: CASGLGLAENIQYF.

In its sample, this clonotype was seen many times. The chain employs TRBV10-1 and TRBJ2-1; 15 nucleotides align to TRBD2. CDR3 length: 15 residues. The germline gives CDR1 WNHNN, CDR2 SYGVQD (reference sequence). With 6 bases clipped from V and 7 bases from J, the junction kept 4 bases outside the gene matches. Written as DNA, the CDR3 is TGCGCCAGCAGACTCGGACTAGCGGGGGGGAATGAGCAGTTCTTC. Its protein product is CASRLGLAGGNEQFF.

This clonotype came up many times. The chain links TRBV5-6 to TRBJ2-2; the D is unclear. The V gene lost 2 bases and the J gene lost 7 bases, with 12 bases spanning the gap. Germline CDR1 is SGHDT and CDR2 is YYEEEE. The length of the CDR3 is 14 residues. The CDR3 region has the DNA TGTGCCAGCAGCTTAGGCCCTAAGGGCGGGGAGCTGTTTTTT. It codes for CASSLGPKGGELFF.

V gene TRBV29-1 combines with J gene TRBJ2-1; no firm D call. The CDR3 has 13 amino acids. Between the trimmed V and J ends, which lost 3 bases and 4 bases, there was a span of 10 bases. CDR1 is SQVTM and CDR2 is ANQGSEA in the germline V gene. The CDR3 bases are TGCAGCGTTGAGCGGTCCTCTTACAATGAGCAGTTCTTC. Translating it yields CSVERSSYNEQFF.

This clonotype was counted ten times or more. This rearrangement joins TRBV12-3 or TRBV12-4 to TRBJ2-1, with 12 bases aligning to TRBD2. Trimming at V came to 6 bases and at J to 8 bases, leaving 11 bases not matched to a gene. This CDR3 is built from 16 residues. The CDR3 sequence: CASSDLAGGPPDEQFF. The CDR3 nucleotides read TGTGCCAGCAGCGACCTAGCGGGAGGGCCGCCCGATGAGCAGTTCTTC.

This clonotype came up many times. This sequence joins TRBV6-1 and TRBJ2-1; D might be TRBD1 or TRBD2, each matching 7 bases. The CDR3 spans 16 residues. V was trimmed by 8 bases and J by 2 bases, leaving 19 bases between them. Germline lookup yields CDR1 MNHNS and CDR2 SASEGT. CDR3 amino acids: CASPRGGGQPYNEQFF. The CDR3 DNA sequence: TGTGCCAGCCCCAGGGGAGGGGGACAGCCCTACAATGAGCAGTTCTTC.

This clonotype was observed a handful of times. It may be a read error: a sequence one base away is much more abundant. V gene TRBV6-5 combines with J gene TRBJ2-6; 7 positions agree with TRBD2. Germline assignment: CDR1 MNHEY and CDR2 SVGAGI. The CDR3 is 15 amino acids. CDR3 sequence: CVSSYGGIGANVLTF. The DNA of the CDR3 is TGTGTCAGCAGTTACGGGGGGATAGGGGCCAACGTCCTGACTTTC.

This clonotype was picked up a small number of times. This clone may be a read error of a much larger clone one base away. The chain couples TRBV6-1 to TRBJ2-5; a possible D gene is TRBD2 (6 bases). Germline V gene sequence: CDR1 MNHNS, CDR2 SASEGT. This CDR3 has 12 residues. The CDR3 here is CASSGRGETRYF. The CDR3 DNA reads as TGTGCCAGCAGCGGGAGAGGGGAGACCCGGTACTTC.

This clonotype showed up just once. At one boundary the junction diverges from the germline segment, which might be a read error. The chain has TRBV4-1 and TRBJ2-7; the match to TRBD2 covers 7 bases. Germline loops: CDR1 MGHRA, CDR2 YSYEKL. The CDR3 is made up of 16 amino acids. The CDR3 loop is CACSRDRVAGYYEQYF. The CDR3 DNA sequence: TGTGCCTGCAGCCGAGATCGGGTAGCGGGCTACTACGAGCAGTACTTC.

Of note for this clonotype: An end of the junction differs from the germline gene, which may be a read error. V usage is TRBV5-4 and J usage is TRBJ2-2, with a weak D call TRBD2 (6 bases). CDR3 size: 16 residues. CDR1 and CDR2 (germline): SGHNT, YYREEE (reference sequence). The CDR3 coding sequence is TGTGCCAACAGTCGGAGGGCAGTCGCGAACACCGTGGAGCTGTTTTTT. The encoded protein is CANSRRAVANTVELFF. Using reference TRBV5-4 and TRBJ2-2 for the parts outside the CDR3, the full variable domain is ETGVTQSPTHLIKTRGQQVTLRCSSQSGHNTVSWYQQALGQGPQFIFQYYREEENGRGNFPPRFSGLQFPNYSSELNVNALELDDSALYLCANSRRAVANTVELFFGEGSRLTVL.

In its sample, this clonotype was seen once. One junction end disagrees with the germline gene, perhaps due to a read error. The chain couples TRBV4-2 to TRBJ2-1; no reliable D call. The CDR3 runs 14 residues. CDR1 is LGHNA, CDR2 YNFKEQ, per germline. Here the CDR3 reads CASIQDRARDEQIF. CDR3 coding DNA: TGTGCCAGCATCCAAGATCGGGCTAGGGATGAGCAGATCTTC.

V usage is TRBV28 and J usage is TRBJ1-3; a possible D gene is TRBD1 (5 bases). CDR1 MDHEN and CDR2 SYDVKM come from the germline V gene. The CDR3 is made up of 15 amino acids. The V and J ends lost 6 bases and 5 bases respectively, with 17 bases between them. The CDR3 loop reads CASRTGLGSRNTIYF. In DNA form, the CDR3 reads TGTGCCAGCAGAACAGGATTGGGCAGTCGAAACACCATATATTTT.

As for this clonotype: The missing conserved phenylalanine or tryptophan at the end of this CDR3 makes a read error likely. V is TRBV5-1 and J is TRBJ1-2; maybe TRBD1 (5 bases). Trimming took 0 bases from V and 5 from J, leaving 23 bases between them. The CDR3 consists of 18 residues. Germline lookup yields CDR1 SGHRS and CDR2 YFSETQ. The CDR3: CASSLEPQGPGRLYGYTS. CDR3 nucleotide sequence: TGCGCCAGCAGCTTGGAGCCCCAGGGTCCAGGACGGCTATATGGCTACACCTCC.

In regard to this clonotype: With a much larger clone just one base away, this may be a read error. The chain carries TRBV20-1 and TRBJ1-4, with D possibly being TRBD1 (6 bases). The CDR3 has 16 residues. CDR1 is DFQATT, CDR2 SNEGSKA, per germline (reference sequence). The CDR3 DNA is TGCATTGCTAGCCCCAACCCCCAGGGGATAAATGAAAAACTGTTTTTT. Translated: CIASPNPQGINEKLFF.